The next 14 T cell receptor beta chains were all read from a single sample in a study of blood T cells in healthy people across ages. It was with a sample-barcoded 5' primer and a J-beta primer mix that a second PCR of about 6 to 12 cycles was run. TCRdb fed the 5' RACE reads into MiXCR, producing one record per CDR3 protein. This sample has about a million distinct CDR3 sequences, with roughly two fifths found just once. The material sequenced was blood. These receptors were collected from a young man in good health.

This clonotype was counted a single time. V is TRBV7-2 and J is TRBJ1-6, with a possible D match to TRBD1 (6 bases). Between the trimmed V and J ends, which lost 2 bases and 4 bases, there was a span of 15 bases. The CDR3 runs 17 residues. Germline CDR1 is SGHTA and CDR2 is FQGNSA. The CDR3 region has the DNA TGTGCCAGCAGCTTAACGACAGGCTTTGAGTATAATTCACCCCTCCACTTT. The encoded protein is CASSLTTGFEYNSPLHF.

The CDR3 is CASSDGGQSYNEQFF. In nucleotides, the CDR3 is TGTGCCAGCAGTGATGGGGGGCAATCCTACAATGAGCAGTTCTTC. The gene calls are TRBV2 and TRBJ2-1, with D perhaps assigned TRBD1 or TRBD2 (6 bases each). Germline V gene data show CDR1 as SNHLY and CDR2 as FYNNEI. The CDR3 contains 15 residues. V shed 3 bases and J shed 1 base, with 10 bases lying between them. Looking up the rest from reference TRBV2 and TRBJ2-1 gives the full variable domain: EPEVTQTPSHQVTQMGQEVILRCVPISNHLYFYWYRQILGQKVEFLVSFYNNEISEKSEIFDDQFSVERPDGSNFTLKIRSTKLEDSAMYFCASSDGGQSYNEQFFGPGTRLTVL.

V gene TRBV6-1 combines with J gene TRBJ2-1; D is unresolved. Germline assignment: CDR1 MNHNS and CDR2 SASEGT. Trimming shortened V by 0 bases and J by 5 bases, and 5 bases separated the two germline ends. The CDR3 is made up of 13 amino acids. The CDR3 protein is CASSEAQDNEQFF. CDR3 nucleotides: TGTGCCAGCAGTGAAGCGCAAGACAATGAGCAGTTCTTC.

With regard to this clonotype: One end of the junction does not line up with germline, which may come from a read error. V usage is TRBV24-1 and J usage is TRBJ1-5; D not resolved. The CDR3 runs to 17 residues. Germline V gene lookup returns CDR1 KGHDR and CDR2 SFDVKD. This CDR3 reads CATSERPNGYSNQPQHF. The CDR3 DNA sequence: TGTGCCACAAGTGAGCGTCCCAACGGGTATAGCAATCAGCCCCAGCATTTT.

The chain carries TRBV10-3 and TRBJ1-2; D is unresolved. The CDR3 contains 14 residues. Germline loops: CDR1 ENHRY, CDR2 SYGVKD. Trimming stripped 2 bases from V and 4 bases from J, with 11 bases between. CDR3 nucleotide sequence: TGTGCCATCAGTGAGAAAGGCCCATCCTATGGCTACACCTTC. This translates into CAISEKGPSYGYTF.

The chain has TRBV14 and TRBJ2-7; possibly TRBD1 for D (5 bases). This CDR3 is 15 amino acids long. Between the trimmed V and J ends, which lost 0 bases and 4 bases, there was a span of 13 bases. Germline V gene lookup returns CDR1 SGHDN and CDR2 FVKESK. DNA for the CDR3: TGTGCCAGCAGCCAAGACAGGGCGTTCGAGTACGAGCAGTACTTC. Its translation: CASSQDRAFEYEQYF.

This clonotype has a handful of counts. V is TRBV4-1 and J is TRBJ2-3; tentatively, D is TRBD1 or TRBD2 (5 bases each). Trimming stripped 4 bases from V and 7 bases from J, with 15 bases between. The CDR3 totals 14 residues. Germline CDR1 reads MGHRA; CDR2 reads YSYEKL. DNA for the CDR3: TGCGCCAGCAGCCGGTTACCGGGGCTCTATACGCAGTATTTT. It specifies CASSRLPGLYTQYF.

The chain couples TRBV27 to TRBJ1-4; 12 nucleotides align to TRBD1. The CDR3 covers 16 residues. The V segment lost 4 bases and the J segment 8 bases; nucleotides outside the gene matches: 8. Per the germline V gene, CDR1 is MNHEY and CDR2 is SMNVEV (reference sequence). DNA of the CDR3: TGTGCCAGCAGTTATGGGACAGGGGGCGGACGGGAAAAACTGTTTTTT. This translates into CASSYGTGGGREKLFF.

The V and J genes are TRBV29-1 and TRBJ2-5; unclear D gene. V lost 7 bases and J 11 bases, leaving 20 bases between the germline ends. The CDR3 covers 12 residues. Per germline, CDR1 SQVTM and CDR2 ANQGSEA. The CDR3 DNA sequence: TGCAGCGCAAGACACATTGAGAATGAGCAGTACTTC. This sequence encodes CSARHIENEQYF.

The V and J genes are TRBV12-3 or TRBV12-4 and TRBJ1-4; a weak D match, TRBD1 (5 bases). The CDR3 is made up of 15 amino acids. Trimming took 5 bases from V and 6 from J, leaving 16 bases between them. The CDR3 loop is CASSTPGGMDEKLFF. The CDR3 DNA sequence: TGTGCCAGCAGTACCCCTGGGGGGATGGATGAAAAACTGTTTTTT.

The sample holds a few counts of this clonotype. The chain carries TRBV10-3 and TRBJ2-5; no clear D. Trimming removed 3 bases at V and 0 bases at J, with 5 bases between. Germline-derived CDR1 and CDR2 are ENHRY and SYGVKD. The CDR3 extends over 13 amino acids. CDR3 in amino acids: CAISEPHQETQYF. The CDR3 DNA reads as TGTGCCATCAGTGAACCCCACCAAGAGACCCAGTACTTC.

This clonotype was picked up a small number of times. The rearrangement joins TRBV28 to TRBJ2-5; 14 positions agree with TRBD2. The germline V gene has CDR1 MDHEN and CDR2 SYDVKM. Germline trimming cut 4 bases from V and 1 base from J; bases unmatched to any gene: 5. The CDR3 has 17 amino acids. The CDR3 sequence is CASSSPTSGGGQETQYF. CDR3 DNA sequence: TGTGCCAGCAGTTCACCGACTAGCGGGGGGGGCCAAGAGACCCAGTACTTC.

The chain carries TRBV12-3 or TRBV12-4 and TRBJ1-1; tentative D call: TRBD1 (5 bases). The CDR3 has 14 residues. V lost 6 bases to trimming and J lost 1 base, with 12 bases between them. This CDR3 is CASRMRQRNTEAFF. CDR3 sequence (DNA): TGTGCCAGCAGGATGCGACAGAGGAACACTGAAGCTTTCTTT.

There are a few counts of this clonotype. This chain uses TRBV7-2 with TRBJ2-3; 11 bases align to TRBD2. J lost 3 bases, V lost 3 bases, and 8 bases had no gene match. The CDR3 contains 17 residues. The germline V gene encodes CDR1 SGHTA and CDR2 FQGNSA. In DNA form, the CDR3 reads TGTGCCAGCAGCTTTGGACTAGCGGGCTTCCGTACAGATACGCAGTATTTT. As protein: CASSFGLAGFRTDTQYF. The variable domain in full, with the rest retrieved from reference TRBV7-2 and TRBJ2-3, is GAGVSQSPSNKVTEKGKDVELRCDPISGHTALYWYRQSLGQGLEFLIYFQGNSAPDKSGLPSDRFSAERTGGSVSTLTIQRTQQEDSAVYLCASSFGLAGFRTDTQYFGPGTRLTVL.